The 17 T cell receptor beta chains listed next were all sequenced from one sample in a study of shared clonotypes between healthy human individuals. Here immunoSEQ multiplex PCR was the method, and the copy in TCRdb shows in-frame clones only, minus some. The sample holds 1 million to 1.2 million clones, approximately 77% seen once. Sequencing used memory CD4+ T cells from PBMCs. Documented subset: CD45RA-negative fraction. The receptors were gathered from a man between 18 and 29 years old in good health. Some clones in this sample may be carry-over from other donors' samples.

The rearrangement joins TRBV25-1 to TRBJ1-2; maybe TRBD1 (5 bases). Germline lookup yields CDR1 MGHDK and CDR2 SYGVNS. The V end was cut by 6 bases, the J end by 7 bases, with 18 bases between. The CDR3 runs 14 residues. The CDR3: CASSPYVGDRGYTF. In DNA form, the CDR3 reads TGTGCCAGCAGCCCCTATGTGGGGGATCGTGGCTACACCTTC.

The J gene is TRBJ1-5, the V gene TRBV28; 7 nucleotides line up with TRBD1. Germline V gene sequence: CDR1 MDHEN, CDR2 SYDVKM. The CDR3 length is 12 residues. Trimming at V came to 8 bases and at J to 4 bases, leaving 2 bases not matched to a gene. CDR3 coding DNA: TGTGCCAGCCGGGACAGAAATCAGCCCCAGCATTTT. It yields the protein CASRDRNQPQHF.

This rearrangement joins TRBV10-2 to TRBJ2-7; 11 positions match TRBD1. CDR1 and CDR2 (germline): WSHSY, SAAADI. V gave up 6 bases and J gave up 2 bases; unmatched junction bases: 3. The CDR3 runs 14 residues. The CDR3 is CASRGGQGAYEQYF. CDR3 sequence (DNA): TGCGCCAGCAGAGGGGGACAGGGGGCCTACGAGCAGTACTTC.

The rearrangement joins TRBV28 to TRBJ1-2; D ambiguous. The V end was cut by 6 bases, the J end by 4 bases, with 12 bases between. The CDR3 has 13 amino acids. The germline V gene has CDR1 MDHEN and CDR2 SYDVKM. The CDR3 here is CASRLDGIYGYTF. In DNA, the CDR3 is TGTGCCAGCAGACTGGACGGGATCTATGGCTACACCTTC.

V gene TRBV7-8 combines with J gene TRBJ2-7; 7 positions agree with TRBD2. Per germline, CDR1 SGHVS and CDR2 FQNEAQ. V was pared by 0 bases and J by 6 bases, with 2 bases of the junction left unmatched. This CDR3 region has 13 residues. The CDR3 nucleotides are TGTGCCAGCAGCTTAGCGGGCGGGAGCGAGCAGTACTTC. Encoded protein: CASSLAGGSEQYF.

The rearrangement uses TRBV15 and TRBJ2-1; maybe TRBD1 (6 bases). V lost 5 bases and J lost 0, with 11 bases in between. Germline V gives CDR1 LNHNV, CDR2 YYDKDF (reference sequence). The CDR3 loop spans 15 amino acids. The CDR3 region is CATSSGQSSYNEQFF. CDR3 sequence (DNA): TGTGCCACCAGCTCTGGACAGAGCTCCTACAATGAGCAGTTCTTC.

The V gene is TRBV15, the J gene TRBJ2-1; TRBD2 matches at 8 bases. This CDR3 contains 16 residues. Germline-derived CDR1 and CDR2 are LNHNV and YYDKDF (reference sequence). V was pared by 0 bases and J by 4 bases, with 5 bases of the junction left unmatched. The DNA for the CDR3 is TGTGCCACCAGCAGAGATATGCCTAGCGGGTACAATGAGCAGTTCTTC. It is translated as CATSRDMPSGYNEQFF.

This chain uses TRBV28 with TRBJ1-2; a possible D gene is TRBD1 (5 bases). Germline CDR1 MDHEN, CDR2 SYDVKM. The CDR3 extends over 14 amino acids. The CDR3 is CASRGSRTFFGYTF. The CDR3 region has the DNA TGTGCGTCTAGGGGAAGTCGTACCTTCTTCGGCTACACCTTC.

This clone was recorded only once. V and J are TRBV5-8 and TRBJ2-2, with D perhaps TRBD1 (5 bases). Germline CDR1 is SGHTS and CDR2 is YDEGEE. CDR3 size: 16 residues. The germline V and J ends were trimmed by 4 bases and 3 bases, with 16 bases remaining between them. CDR3 DNA sequence: TGTGCCAGCAGCCCAGGATGGGGCGGTTACACCGGGGAGCTGTTTTTT. Its translation is CASSPGWGGYTGELFF. Complete variable domain (other parts from reference TRBV5-8 and TRBJ2-2): EAGVTQSPTHLIKTRGQQATLRCSPISGHTSVYWYQQALGLGLQFLLWYDEGEERNRGNFPPRFSGRQFPNYSSELNVNALELEDSALYLCASSPGWGGYTGELFFGEGSRLTVL.

Worth noting for this clone: The sample contains more than one DNA sequence encoding this CDR3. The V and J genes are TRBV28 and TRBJ1-1, with no clear D. The CDR3 is 12 amino acids. The germline V gene has CDR1 MDHEN and CDR2 SYDVKM. Trimming took 3 bases from V and 1 from J, leaving 3 bases between them. CDR3 sequence (DNA): TGTGCCAGCAGTTTGCGGAACACTGAAGCTTTCTTT. Protein sequence: CASSLRNTEAFF.

The CDR3 is CSAVASSGNTIYF. The CDR3 region has the DNA TGCAGCGCGGTCGCTTCCTCTGGAAACACCATATATTTT. This rearrangement joins TRBV29-1 to TRBJ1-3; D ambiguous. CDR3 length equals 13 residues. Trimming pared 7 bases from V and 0 bases from J, leaving 10 bases between. The germline V gene encodes CDR1 SQVTM and CDR2 ANQGSEA.

The chain recombines TRBV5-1 with TRBJ2-7; tentatively, D is TRBD1 (5 bases). Trimming took off 4 bases at V and 4 bases at J, with 18 bases between the two ends. This CDR3 is built from 15 residues. Germline CDR1 SGHRS, CDR2 YFSETQ. Here the CDR3 reads CASSVAGFMAYEQYF. CDR3 bases: TGCGCCAGCAGCGTTGCAGGGTTCATGGCGTACGAGCAGTACTTC.

This clone was found a few times. This rearrangement joins TRBV6-6 to TRBJ2-7; the match to TRBD1 covers 8 bases. V trimming: 2 bases; J trimming: 2 bases; junction bases outside the gene matches: 2. CDR1 MNHNY and CDR2 SVGAGI come from the germline V gene (reference sequence). CDR3 length equals 14 residues. CDR3 in amino acids: CASSYEDRAYEQYF. CDR3 nucleotide sequence: TGTGCCAGCAGTTACGAGGACAGGGCCTACGAGCAGTACTTC.

This clone was counted a few times. J is TRBJ1-1 and V is TRBV18; D remains ambiguous. This CDR3 has 16 amino acids. The germline gives CDR1 KGHSH, CDR2 LQKENI. V lost 2 bases, J lost 0 bases, and 13 bases lay in between. The CDR3 loop is CASSPTSLSMNTEAFF. The CDR3 DNA is TGTGCCAGCTCACCAACCTCGCTAAGCATGAACACTGAAGCTTTCTTT.

The chain employs TRBV5-6 and TRBJ1-3; the D gene is possibly TRBD1 (5 bases). Germline CDR1 and CDR2: SGHDT and YYEEEE. V was clipped by 1 base and J by 2 bases, with 7 bases between them. The CDR3 totals 14 residues. CDR3 bases: TGTGCCAGCAGCTTGCGGACACCTGGAAACACCATATATTTT. Translated: CASSLRTPGNTIYF.

The chain couples TRBV2 to TRBJ2-3; 12 bases agree with TRBD2. The CDR3 totals 16 residues. The junction had 7 bases not matched to a gene; V was cut back by 4 bases and J by 5 bases. Germline loops: CDR1 SNHLY, CDR2 FYNNEI. CDR3 sequence: CASSVRLAGEGDTQYF. DNA for the CDR3: TGTGCCAGCAGTGTGAGACTAGCGGGAGAAGGAGATACGCAGTATTTT.

This clone was observed a single time. The chain couples TRBV11-2 to TRBJ1-1, with no clear D. Germline assignment: CDR1 SGHAT and CDR2 FQNNGV. V gave up 6 bases and J gave up 0 bases, with 5 bases separating them. This CDR3 region has 12 residues. Here the CDR3 reads CASRSMNTEAFF. The DNA for the CDR3 is TGTGCCAGCAGATCCATGAACACTGAAGCTTTCTTT.